The present T cell receptor (beta chain) was sequenced within a study of CD8 T cells in Susac syndrome. Sequencing of TCR beta was carried out in blood CD8+ and CD4+ T cells. This clonotype has only a few counts. Random-hexamer reverse transcription was applied to about 0.45 to 1 ug RNA. MiXCR was run by TCRdb on the immunoSEQ multiplex PCR reads, yielding one entry per CDR3 protein. The sample gives some 220,000 distinct CDR3 sequences, about 95% of which show up once; 0.085% to 0.1% is in the top ten. Per the germline V gene, CDR1 is LGHDT and CDR2 is YNNKEL (reference sequence). V shed 3 bases and J shed 4 bases, with 6 bases lying between them. The CDR3 extends over 12 amino acids.

The receptor was isolated from a human donor with multiple sclerosis. The V call is TRBV3-1, the J call TRBJ1-2; no definite D call. Sequenced material: CD4+ T cells from PBMCs. Written as DNA, the CDR3 is TGTGCCAGCAGCCAGGATATCTATGGCTACACCTTC. This encodes CASSQDIYGYTF.